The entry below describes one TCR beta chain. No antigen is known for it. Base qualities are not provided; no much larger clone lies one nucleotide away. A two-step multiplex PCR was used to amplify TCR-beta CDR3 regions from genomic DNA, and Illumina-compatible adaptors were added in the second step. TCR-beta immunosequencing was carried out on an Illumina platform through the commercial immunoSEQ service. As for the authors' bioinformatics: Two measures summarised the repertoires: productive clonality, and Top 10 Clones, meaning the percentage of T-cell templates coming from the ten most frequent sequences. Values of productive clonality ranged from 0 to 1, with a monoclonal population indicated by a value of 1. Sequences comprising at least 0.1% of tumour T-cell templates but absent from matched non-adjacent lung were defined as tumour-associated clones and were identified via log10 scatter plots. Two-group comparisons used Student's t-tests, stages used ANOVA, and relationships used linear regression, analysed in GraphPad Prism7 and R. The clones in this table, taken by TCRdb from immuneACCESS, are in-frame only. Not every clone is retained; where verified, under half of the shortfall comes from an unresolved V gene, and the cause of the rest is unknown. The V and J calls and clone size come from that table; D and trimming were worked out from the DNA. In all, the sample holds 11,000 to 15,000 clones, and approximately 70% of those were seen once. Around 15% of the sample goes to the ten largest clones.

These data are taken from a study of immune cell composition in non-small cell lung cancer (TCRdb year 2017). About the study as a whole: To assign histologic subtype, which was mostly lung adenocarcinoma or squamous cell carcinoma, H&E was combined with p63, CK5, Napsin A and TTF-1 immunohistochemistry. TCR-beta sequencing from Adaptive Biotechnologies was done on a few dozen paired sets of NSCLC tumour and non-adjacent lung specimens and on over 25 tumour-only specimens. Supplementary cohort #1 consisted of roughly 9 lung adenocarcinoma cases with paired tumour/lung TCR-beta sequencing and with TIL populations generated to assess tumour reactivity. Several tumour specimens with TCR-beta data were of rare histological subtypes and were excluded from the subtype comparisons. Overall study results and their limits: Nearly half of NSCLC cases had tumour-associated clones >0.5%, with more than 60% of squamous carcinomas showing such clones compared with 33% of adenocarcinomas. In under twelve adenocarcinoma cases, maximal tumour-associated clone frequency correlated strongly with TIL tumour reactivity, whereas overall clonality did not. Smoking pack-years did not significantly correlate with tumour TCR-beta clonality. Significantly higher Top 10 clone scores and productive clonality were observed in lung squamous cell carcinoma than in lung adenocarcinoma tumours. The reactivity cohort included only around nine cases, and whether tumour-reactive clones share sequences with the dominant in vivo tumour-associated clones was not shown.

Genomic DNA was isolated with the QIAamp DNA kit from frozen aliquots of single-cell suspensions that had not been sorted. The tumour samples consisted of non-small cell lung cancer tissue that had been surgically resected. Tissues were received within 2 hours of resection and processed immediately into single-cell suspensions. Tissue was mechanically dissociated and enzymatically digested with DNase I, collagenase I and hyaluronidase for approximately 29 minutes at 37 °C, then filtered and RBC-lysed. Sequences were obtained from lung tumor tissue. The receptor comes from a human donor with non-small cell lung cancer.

For the CDR3, the sequence is CASSTTGAGNTIYF. The bases read TGTGCCAGTAGTACGACAGGGGCTGGAAACACCATATATTTT. The chain was built from TRBV19 and TRBJ1-3; the junction holds 8 bases that match TRBD1. The CDR3 holds 14 amino acids from the cysteine to the phenylalanine. Here the CDR3 DNA is all that survives: 42 bases in frame from base 1. V trim: 4 bases; J trim: 2 bases; unmatched bases: 1. The germline V gene (reference sequence) specifies LNHDA as CDR1 and SQIVND as CDR2.